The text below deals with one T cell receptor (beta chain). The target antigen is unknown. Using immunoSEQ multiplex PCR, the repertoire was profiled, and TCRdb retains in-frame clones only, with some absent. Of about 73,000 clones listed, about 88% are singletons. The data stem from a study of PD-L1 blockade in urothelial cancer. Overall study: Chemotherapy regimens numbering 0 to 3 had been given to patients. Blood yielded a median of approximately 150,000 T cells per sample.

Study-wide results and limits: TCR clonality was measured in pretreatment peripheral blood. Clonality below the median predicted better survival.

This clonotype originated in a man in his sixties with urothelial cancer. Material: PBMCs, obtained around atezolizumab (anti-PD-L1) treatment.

The CDR3 loop is CSVAGPGELFF. For the CDR3, the DNA is TGCAGCGTTGCAGGGCCCGGGGAGCTGTTTTTT. The chain has TRBV29-1 and TRBJ2-2, with D perhaps TRBD1 (5 bases). The ends were cut back, 4 bases at V and 6 bases at J, with 6 bases in the middle. Germline lookup yields CDR1 SQVTM and CDR2 ANQGSEA. The CDR3 has 11 residues.